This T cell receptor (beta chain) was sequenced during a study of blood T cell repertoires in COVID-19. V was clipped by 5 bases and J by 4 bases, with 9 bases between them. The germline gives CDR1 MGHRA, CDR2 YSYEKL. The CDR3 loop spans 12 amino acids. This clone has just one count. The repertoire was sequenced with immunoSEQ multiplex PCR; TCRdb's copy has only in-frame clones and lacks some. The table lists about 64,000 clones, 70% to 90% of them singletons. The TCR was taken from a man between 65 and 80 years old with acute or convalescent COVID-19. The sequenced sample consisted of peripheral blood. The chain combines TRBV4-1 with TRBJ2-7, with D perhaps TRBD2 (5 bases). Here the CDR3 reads CASSTTGYEQYF. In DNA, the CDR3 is TGCGCCAGCAGCACAACGGGGTACGAGCAGTACTTC.